One sample yielded the 25 T cell receptor beta chains listed below, sequenced in a study of neoadjuvant anti-PD-1 for oral cavity cancer. Assay: immunoSEQ multiplex PCR; the TCRdb copy retains only in-frame clones and omits some. The profile shows fewer than 90,000 clones, approximately 81% of them singletons. As to time point: after neoadjuvant nivolumab, at surgical resection. Material: PBMCs, obtained after nivolumab (anti-PD-1) treatment. The receptors were sampled from a person aged 40 to 85 with oral cavity squamous cell carcinoma.

CDR3 bases: TGTGCCAGCAGCCAAGGTGATCTCGGCAGGGAGCAGTACTTC. It specifies CASSQGDLGREQYF. The chain carries TRBV14 and TRBJ2-7; D unclear. V gave up 1 base and J gave up 7 bases, with 14 bases separating them. Germline V CDR1 and CDR2: SGHDN, FVKESK. There are 14 residues in the CDR3. Supplemented by reference TRBV14 and TRBJ2-7, the full variable domain reads EAGVTQFPSHSVIEKGQTVTLRCDPISGHDNLYWYRRVMGKEIKFLLHFVKESKQDESGMPNNRFLAERTGGTYSTLKVQPAELEDSGVYFCASSQGDLGREQYFGPGTRLTVT.

This clone has just a few counts. V is TRBV5-1 and J is TRBJ2-5, with TRBD2 matching over 10 bases. This CDR3 is 15 amino acids long. The V gene's germline CDR1 is SGHRS and CDR2 YFSETQ. The ends lost 6 bases at V and 5 bases at J; junction bases unmatched: 10. Here the CDR3 DNA reads TGCGCCAGCAAGCTAGCGGGAGTAATGGATGAGACCCAGTACTTC. Translated: CASKLAGVMDETQYF.

This clone is a singleton in its sample. V gene TRBV5-4 combines with J gene TRBJ2-7; D is ambiguous. This CDR3 contains 13 residues. Between the trimmed V and J ends, which lost 0 bases and 5 bases, there was a span of 9 bases. Germline lookup yields CDR1 SGHNT and CDR2 YYREEE (reference sequence). The DNA for the CDR3 is TGTGCCAGCAGCTTGGTTTCAGGAAACGAGCAGTACTTC. Protein sequence: CASSLVSGNEQYF. The full variable domain, in which reference TRBV5-4 and TRBJ2-7 provide the parts outside the CDR3, is ETGVTQSPTHLIKTRGQQVTLRCSSQSGHNTVSWYQQALGQGPQFIFQYYREEENGRGNFPPRFSGLQFPNYSSELNVNALELDDSALYLCASSLVSGNEQYFGPGTRLTVT.

This clone was seen just once. The chain couples TRBV29-1 to TRBJ2-5; 10 nucleotides align to TRBD1. This CDR3 is 12 amino acids long. Germline CDR1 and CDR2: SQVTM and ANQGSEA. Unmatched junction bases numbered 2, after V lost 6 bases and J lost 4 bases. CDR3 amino acids: CSVRQGAETQYF. The DNA for the CDR3 is TGCAGCGTAAGACAGGGGGCAGAGACCCAGTACTTC.

The V call is TRBV7-9, the J call TRBJ2-3; D is perhaps TRBD1 or TRBD2 (5 bases each). The germline V gene encodes CDR1 SEHNR and CDR2 FQNEAQ (reference sequence). The length of the CDR3 is 15 residues. The V and J ends lost 1 base and 4 bases respectively, with 12 bases between them. The CDR3 region has the DNA TGTGCCAGCAGCTTAGGTTGGGACCCCGCAGATACGCAGTATTTT. It translates to CASSLGWDPADTQYF. Combining the CDR3 with reference TRBV7-9 and TRBJ2-3 gives the whole variable domain DTGVSQNPRHKITKRGQNVTFRCDPISEHNRLYWYRQTLGQGPEFLTYFQNEAQLEKSRLLSDRFSAERPKGSFSTLEIQRTEQGDSAMYLCASSLGWDPADTQYFGPGTRLTVL.

The chain links TRBV5-8 to TRBJ2-5; D call uncertain. V lost 2 bases, J lost 1 base, and 9 bases lay in between. Per the germline V gene, CDR1 is SGHTS and CDR2 is YDEGEE. The CDR3 has 14 residues. This CDR3 is CASSLVVFQETQYF. CDR3 DNA sequence: TGTGCCAGCAGCTTAGTCGTATTCCAAGAGACCCAGTACTTC. Variable domain in full (rest from reference TRBV5-8 and TRBJ2-5): EAGVTQSPTHLIKTRGQQATLRCSPISGHTSVYWYQQALGLGLQFLLWYDEGEERNRGNFPPRFSGRQFPNYSSELNVNALELEDSALYLCASSLVVFQETQYFGPGTRLLVL.

The chain is built from TRBV2 and TRBJ2-5, with D unclear. Germline V gives CDR1 SNHLY, CDR2 FYNNEI. V lost 2 bases, J lost 2 bases, and 9 bases lay in between. The CDR3 contains 14 residues. The CDR3 loop reads CASSELTAQETQYF. For the CDR3, the DNA is TGTGCCAGCAGTGAATTAACAGCTCAAGAGACCCAGTACTTC.

J is TRBJ1-4 and V is TRBV7-2, with D hard to call. V lost 1 base and J lost 7, with 7 bases in between. The germline CDR1 and CDR2 sequences are SGHTA and FQGNSA. The length of the CDR3 is 13 residues. The CDR3 spells CASSLGTVEKLFF. The CDR3 region has the DNA TGTGCCAGCAGCTTAGGGACTGTTGAAAAACTGTTTTTT.

V usage is TRBV6-1 and J usage is TRBJ1-1; D may be TRBD1 (6 bases). This CDR3 spans 14 amino acids. V was shortened by 4 bases and J by 2 bases, with 11 bases between the two germline ends. Germline lookup yields CDR1 MNHNS and CDR2 SASEGT. CDR3 in DNA: TGTGCCAGCAGTGTTAGGGGGTCCAACACTGAAGCTTTCTTT. It encodes CASSVRGSNTEAFF.

V gene TRBV29-1 combines with J gene TRBJ2-1; 7 nucleotides agree with TRBD2. Germline lookup yields CDR1 SQVTM and CDR2 ANQGSEA. The CDR3 runs 14 residues. The CDR3 DNA follows: TGCAGTTTTAACCTAGCGGCCATCTACAATGAGCAGTTCTTC. This sequence encodes CSFNLAAIYNEQFF.

CDR3 nucleotide sequence: TGTGCCAGCAGTTACTCGGGAGAGTCCTACGAGCAGTACTTC. This gives the protein CASSYSGESYEQYF. The gene calls are TRBV6-5 and TRBJ2-7; D is possibly TRBD2 (5 bases). The V gene's germline CDR1 is MNHEY and CDR2 SVGAGI. The CDR3 is 14 amino acids. V was shortened by 0 bases and J by 1 base, with 7 bases between the two germline ends.

V usage is TRBV7-9 and J usage is TRBJ2-7, with D unresolved. The CDR3 contains 14 residues. Germline CDR1 and CDR2: SEHNR and FQNEAQ (reference sequence). Trimming left V 5 bases short and J 0 bases short, with 11 bases between. The CDR3 DNA is TGTGCCAGCAGCGGAGTGGAGTTCTCCTACGAGCAGTACTTC. Its protein product is CASSGVEFSYEQYF.

The chain employs TRBV6-5 and TRBJ1-2; D remains unclear. The CDR3 is 13 residues long. From germline, CDR1 is MNHEY and CDR2 SVGAGI. The ends were cut back, 6 bases at V and 6 bases at J, with 14 bases in the middle. In DNA, the CDR3 is TGTGCCAGCAGCTCCCGCGGGAAGGATGGCTACACCTTC. Translation gives CASSSRGKDGYTF.

In DNA, the CDR3 is TGTGCCATCAACCAGCGGGAGGGCAAGTACGAGCAGTACTTC. Its protein is CAINQREGKYEQYF. The V call is TRBV10-3, the J call TRBJ2-7; TRBD2 aligns across 10 bases. The CDR3 runs to 14 residues. Germline V gene data show CDR1 as ENHRY and CDR2 as SYGVKD. The V gene end was trimmed by 7 bases and the J gene end by 4 bases; junction bases not matched to a gene: 7.

This chain uses TRBV5-8 with TRBJ2-7; no reliable D call. Germline-derived CDR1 and CDR2 are SGHTS and YDEGEE. CDR3 length equals 14 residues. The V end lost 6 bases, the J end lost 4 bases, and 17 bases lay between the germline ends. CDR3 sequence reads: CASTGPDGSYEQYF. DNA for the CDR3: TGTGCCAGCACGGGCCCCGACGGAAGTTACGAGCAGTACTTC. Drawing the rest from reference TRBV5-8 and TRBJ2-7, the complete variable domain is EAGVTQSPTHLIKTRGQQATLRCSPISGHTSVYWYQQALGLGLQFLLWYDEGEERNRGNFPPRFSGRQFPNYSSELNVNALELEDSALYLCASTGPDGSYEQYFGPGTRLTVT.

This chain connects TRBV5-8 to TRBJ1-1, with D uncertain. The germline gives CDR1 SGHTS, CDR2 YDEGEE. V gave up 4 bases and J gave up 1 base, with 20 bases separating them. This CDR3 spans 17 amino acids. This chain's CDR3 is CASSLRGQVFSNTEAFF. The CDR3, as DNA: TGTGCCAGCAGCCTCCGTGGGCAGGTTTTTTCGAACACTGAAGCTTTCTTT.

V usage is TRBV27 and J usage is TRBJ1-5; a possible D gene is TRBD1 (5 bases). V dropped 4 bases and J dropped 5 bases, with 18 bases sitting between them. The germline V gene encodes CDR1 MNHEY and CDR2 SMNVEV (reference sequence). CDR3 length equals 16 residues. The CDR3 loop is CASSSTVPLGDQPQHF. The CDR3 bases are TGTGCCAGCAGTTCGACAGTGCCGCTCGGGGATCAGCCCCAGCATTTT.

The chain couples TRBV28 to TRBJ1-1, with TRBD1 identical over 7 bases. Trimming cost V 6 bases and J 4 bases; bases outside gene matches: 14. The CDR3 has 16 amino acids. Germline lookup yields CDR1 MDHEN and CDR2 SYDVKM. The CDR3 DNA sequence: TGTGCCAGCAGCCGCGCCGACAGGGCAATTTCCACTGAAGCTTTCTTT. Protein: CASSRADRAISTEAFF.

V usage is TRBV4-1 and J usage is TRBJ2-1, with 10 bases that match TRBD2. Germline V gives CDR1 MGHRA, CDR2 YSYEKL. CDR3 length equals 16 residues. V lost 1 base to trimming and J lost 7 bases; unmatched junction nucleotides: 7. The CDR3 spells CASSQGVTSGKNEQFF. CDR3 nucleotide sequence: TGCGCCAGCAGCCAAGGCGTTACTAGCGGGAAAAATGAGCAGTTCTTC.

V usage is TRBV5-1 and J usage is TRBJ2-3, with 9 bases identical to TRBD2. Germline V gives CDR1 SGHRS, CDR2 YFSETQ. This CDR3 contains 18 residues. Trimming at V came to 0 bases and at J to 0 bases, leaving 8 bases not matched to a gene. CDR3 coding DNA: TGCGCCAGCAGCTTGGGGGGACTGACTAGCGGTAGCACAGATACGCAGTATTTT. It translates to CASSLGGLTSGSTDTQYF.

The gene calls are TRBV19 and TRBJ1-2; D call uncertain. Trimming removed 3 bases at V and 5 bases at J, with 13 bases between. The CDR3 length is 14 residues. Germline CDR1 is LNHDA and CDR2 is SQIVND (reference sequence). The CDR3: CASSISLTQYGYTF. In nucleotides, the CDR3 is TGTGCCAGTAGTATCTCTCTGACGCAGTATGGCTACACCTTC.

V gene TRBV11-2 combines with J gene TRBJ1-1, with D tentatively TRBD1 (6 bases). Germline assignment: CDR1 SGHAT and CDR2 FQNNGV. This CDR3 has 12 residues. Between the trimmed V and J ends, which lost 4 bases and 4 bases, there was a span of 7 bases. The DNA of the CDR3 is TGTGCCAGCAGCTCACAGGGCACTGAAGCTTTCTTT. This codes for CASSSQGTEAFF.

This sequence joins TRBV28 and TRBJ2-1, with TRBD2 as a possible D gene (6 bases). CDR1 is MDHEN and CDR2 is SYDVKM in the germline V gene. CDR3 length: 16 residues. The V and J ends lost 8 bases and 0 bases respectively, with 17 bases between them. The CDR3 protein is CASSDLALNSYNEQFF. Here the CDR3 DNA reads TGTGCCAGCTCGGACCTAGCGCTTAACTCCTACAATGAGCAGTTCTTC.

The gene calls are TRBV28 and TRBJ2-7; D is undetermined. The CDR3 extends over 13 amino acids. Deletions cut 4 bases from V and 3 bases from J, with 10 bases between. The V gene's germline CDR1 is MDHEN and CDR2 SYDVKM. CDR3 loop: CASSWASDYEQYF. CDR3 in DNA: TGTGCCAGCAGTTGGGCAAGTGACTACGAGCAGTACTTC.

The rearrangement links TRBV5-1 to TRBJ1-3; D is unresolved. CDR1 is SGHRS and CDR2 is YFSETQ in the germline V gene. The CDR3 is made up of 16 amino acids. V was trimmed by 0 bases and J by 1 base, leaving 11 bases between them. CDR3 loop: CASSLVGGGSGNTIYF. In DNA, the CDR3 is TGCGCCAGCAGCTTGGTTGGAGGAGGATCTGGAAACACCATATATTTT.